This TCR beta chain was retrieved from a study of OX40 agonist ivuxolimab in advanced cancers. Overall study context: Participants, roughly 80% male, averaged approximately 56 years of age, ranging from roughly 23 to 80. Whole-study results and caveats: At doses 0.1 to 3.0 mg/kg, CD4+ and CD8+ clones expanded.

Measured with immunoSEQ multiplex PCR; TCRdb has only the in-frame clones, and not every one. The sample gives some 64,000 clones, around 90% of which show up once; about 0.75% is in the top ten. Germline assignment: CDR1 SGDLS and CDR2 YYNGEE. CDR3 length: 15 amino acids. V was clipped by 4 bases and J by 0 bases, with 13 bases between them. As to this clone: Its antigen is undetermined.

Material: CD4+ or CD8+ T cells sorted from blood, obtained in a trial of the OX40 agonist ivuxolimab. V is TRBV9 and J is TRBJ1-2; D may be TRBD1 (5 bases). This clonotype originated in an adult with an advanced solid tumor such as melanoma, head and neck, liver or kidney cancer. CDR3 sequence (DNA): TGTGCCAGCAGCCAAGCAGGGACCGCTAACTATGGCTACACCTTC. It yields the protein CASSQAGTANYGYTF.